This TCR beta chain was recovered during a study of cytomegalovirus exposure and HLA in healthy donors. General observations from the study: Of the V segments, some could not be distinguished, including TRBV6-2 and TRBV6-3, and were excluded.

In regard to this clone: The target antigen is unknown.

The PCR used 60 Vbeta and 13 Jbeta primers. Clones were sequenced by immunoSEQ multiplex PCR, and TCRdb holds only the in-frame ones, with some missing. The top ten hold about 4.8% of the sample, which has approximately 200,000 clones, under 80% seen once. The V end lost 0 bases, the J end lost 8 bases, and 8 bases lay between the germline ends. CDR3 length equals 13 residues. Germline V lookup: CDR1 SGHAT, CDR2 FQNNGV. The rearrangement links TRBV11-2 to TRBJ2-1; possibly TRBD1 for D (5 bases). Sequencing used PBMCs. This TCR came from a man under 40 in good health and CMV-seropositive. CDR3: CASSLDRAHEQFF. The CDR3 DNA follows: TGTGCCAGCAGCTTAGACAGGGCCCATGAGCAGTTCTTC.